A single sample is the source of the 24 T cell receptor beta chains below, sequenced in a study of shared clonotypes between healthy human individuals. CD8 cells regarded as naive lacked CD45RO, were positively chosen for CCR7, and omitted terminally differentiated effector memory CD45RA+ cells. TCRdb keeps only in-frame clones here, not all; method: immunoSEQ multiplex PCR. The sample consists of some 2 million clones, around 96% of them appearing once. Specimen: naive CD8+ T cells sorted from blood. All receptors derive from a man younger than 35 in good health.

The J gene is TRBJ1-2, the V gene TRBV30, with a possible D match to TRBD1 (5 bases). Germline CDR1 and CDR2: GTSNPN and SVGIG (reference sequence). The V end lost 4 bases, the J end lost 7 bases, and 16 bases lay between the germline ends. The CDR3 totals 13 residues. DNA for the CDR3: TGTGCCTGGAATCTCGGGACTTCCGGTGGCTACACCTTC. This sequence encodes CAWNLGTSGGYTF.

The chain recombines TRBV6-4 with TRBJ2-5; 11 bases agree with TRBD2. From germline, CDR1 is MRHNA and CDR2 SNTAGT. CDR3 length: 14 amino acids. J was trimmed by 2 bases and V by 7 bases; bases with no gene match: 3. This chain's CDR3 is CASILAGGQETQYF. The CDR3 DNA sequence: TGTGCCAGCATTCTAGCGGGAGGTCAAGAGACCCAGTACTTC.

The chain is built from TRBV4-3 and TRBJ2-5; TRBD1 matches 8 bases. Germline V gene data show CDR1 as LGHNA and CDR2 as YSLEER. There are 17 residues in the CDR3. V shed 0 bases, J shed 7 bases, and the junction held 13 bases outside the gene matches. The CDR3 DNA follows: TGCGCCAGCAGCCAAGATTTCGTCCGGGACAGGTTTGTGACCCAGTACTTC. The encoded protein is CASSQDFVRDRFVTQYF.

The chain couples TRBV15 to TRBJ1-4; D is ambiguous. The CDR3 extends over 16 amino acids. Germline CDR1 reads LNHNV; CDR2 reads YYDKDF (reference sequence). V gave up 1 base and J gave up 4 bases, with 13 bases separating them. CDR3 sequence: CATSRGTEGLNEKLFF. The CDR3 DNA follows: TGTGCCACCAGCAGAGGGACGGAAGGACTTAATGAAAAACTGTTTTTT.

Concerning this clone itself: The sample has other DNA sequences that encode this CDR3 too. The rearrangement uses TRBV6-5 and TRBJ2-5; TRBD1 matches 8 bases. From germline, CDR1 is MNHEY and CDR2 SVGAGI. The CDR3 is made up of 13 amino acids. Trimming took 5 bases from V and 2 from J; bases not matched to a gene: 1. CDR3 sequence: CASSDRGQETQYF. The CDR3 region has the DNA TGTGCCAGCAGTGACAGGGGTCAAGAGACCCAGTACTTC.

The chain links TRBV6-5 to TRBJ2-3; 8 bases agree with TRBD2. Trimming removed 2 bases from V and 2 bases from J; junction bases left unmatched: 3. The CDR3 totals 15 residues. Germline V CDR1 and CDR2: MNHEY, SVGAGI. Here the CDR3 DNA reads TGTGCCAGCAGTTACGGGACTAGTCCCACAGATACGCAGTATTTT. Amino acid sequence: CASSYGTSPTDTQYF.

This chain links TRBV5-5 with TRBJ1-2; possibly TRBD1 for D (5 bases). V was shortened by 4 bases and J by 5 bases, with 12 bases between the two germline ends. The CDR3 is 13 residues long. Looked up from germline, CDR1 is SGHKS and CDR2 is YYEKEE (reference sequence). The CDR3 bases are TGTGCCAGCAGCCCGGGGACGGCTTATGGCTACACCTTC. Translating gives CASSPGTAYGYTF.

As to this clone: Other nucleotide sequences from this sample produce the same CDR3. The V call is TRBV6-5, the J call TRBJ1-4; the D is unclear. The germline V gene encodes CDR1 MNHEY and CDR2 SVGAGI. There are 12 residues in the CDR3. V was trimmed by 2 bases and J by 7 bases, leaving 5 bases between them. CDR3 sequence (DNA): TGTGCCAGCAGTTACCTCGGTGAAAAACTGTTTTTT. Translation: CASSYLGEKLFF.

This chain joins TRBV2 and TRBJ2-7; possibly TRBD1 or TRBD2 for D (5 bases each). Per germline, CDR1 SNHLY and CDR2 FYNNEI. V lost 3 bases to trimming and J lost 3 bases, with 9 bases between them. The CDR3 is made up of 13 amino acids. As DNA, the CDR3 is TGTGCCAGCAGTGATCTGGGGGACTACGAGCAGTACTTC. This codes for CASSDLGDYEQYF.

The J gene is TRBJ2-1, the V gene TRBV6-6; D remains ambiguous. This CDR3 comprises 14 residues. The germline V gene has CDR1 MNHNY and CDR2 SVGAGI (reference sequence). Trimming took 5 bases from V and 0 from J, leaving 8 bases between them. CDR3 bases: TGTGCCAGCAGTGATTCGAGCTCCTACAATGAGCAGTTCTTC. It specifies CASSDSSSYNEQFF.

Turning to this clone: The sample has other DNA sequences that encode this CDR3 too. This sequence joins TRBV10-2 and TRBJ2-2; D gene ambiguous. Germline V CDR1 and CDR2: WSHSY, SAAADI. Trimming removed 8 bases at V and 3 bases at J, with 1 base between. This CDR3 comprises 10 residues. The CDR3 protein is CASYTGELFF. DNA for the CDR3: TGCGCCAGCTACACCGGGGAGCTGTTTTTT.

The chain joins TRBV6-6 to TRBJ2-7, with 7 bases fitting TRBD1. Germline V lookup: CDR1 MNHNY, CDR2 SVGAGI (reference sequence). The CDR3 is made up of 14 amino acids. The junction had 7 bases not matched to a gene; V was cut back by 6 bases and J by 2 bases. Written as DNA, the CDR3 is TGTGCCAGCAGCCCGACAGGGCCAACCTACGAGCAGTACTTC. Its protein product is CASSPTGPTYEQYF.

The J gene is TRBJ1-6, the V gene TRBV28; weak D call: TRBD1 (5 bases). The germline gives CDR1 MDHEN, CDR2 SYDVKM. The CDR3 runs to 10 residues. Trimming shortened V by 11 bases and J by 9 bases, and 8 bases separated the two germline ends. In DNA, the CDR3 is TGTGCCGGGGGTGTTTCACCCCTCCACTTT. Protein: CAGGVSPLHF. The whole variable domain, remainder taken from reference TRBV28 and TRBJ1-6, is DVKVTQSSRYLVKRTGEKVFLECVQDMDHENMFWYRQDPGLGLRLIYFSYDVKMKEKGDIPEGYSVSREKKERFSLILESASTNQTSMYLCAGGVSPLHFGNGTRLTVT.

This chain joins TRBV27 and TRBJ2-7; either TRBD1 or TRBD2 may fit D (5 bases each). Trimming took 5 bases from V and 3 from J, leaving 14 bases between them. The CDR3 consists of 14 residues. Germline CDR1 and CDR2: MNHEY and SMNVEV (reference sequence). Written as DNA, the CDR3 is TGTGCCAGCAGTGTGGGACCTCGAGGCTACGAGCAGTACTTC. Translating gives CASSVGPRGYEQYF.

The V and J genes are TRBV5-1 and TRBJ2-7; D unresolved. Per germline, CDR1 SGHRS and CDR2 YFSETQ. The length of the CDR3 is 14 residues. V lost 3 bases to trimming and J lost 3 bases, with 13 bases between them. This chain's CDR3 is CASSSTTVHYEQYF. The CDR3 DNA sequence: TGCGCCAGCAGCTCCACGACTGTGCACTACGAGCAGTACTTC.

The chain is built from TRBV21-1 and TRBJ2-2; the table's D gene call, TRBD2, was not cross checked with the DNA. TRBV21-1 is a pseudogene segment. There are 15 residues in the CDR3. CDR3 sequence (DNA): TGTGCCAGCAGCAAAGGTGGAGAGCACACCGGGGAGCTGTTTTTT. Translated: CASSKGGEHTGELFF.

This chain joins TRBV20-1 and TRBJ1-5; D is undetermined. The CDR3 runs 11 residues. CDR1 and CDR2 from the germline V gene are DFQATT and SNEGSKA (reference sequence). With 5 bases removed from V and 6 bases from J, the gap between germline ends came to 8 bases. For the CDR3, the DNA is TGCAGTGCTGGAGGTGTTCAGCCCCAGCATTTT. As protein: CSAGGVQPQHF.

V and J are TRBV7-9 and TRBJ2-7; 7 bases are a match to TRBD2. The V and J ends lost 5 bases and 5 bases, in that order; junction bases with no gene match: 9. This CDR3 spans 14 amino acids. Germline V gives CDR1 SEHNR, CDR2 FQNEAQ (reference sequence). Here the CDR3 DNA reads TGTGCCAGCAGCCAATCGGGGGGAGTGGACGAGCAGTACTTC. Amino acids: CASSQSGGVDEQYF. The variable domain in full, with the rest retrieved from reference TRBV7-9 and TRBJ2-7, is DTGVSQNPRHKITKRGQNVTFRCDPISEHNRLYWYRQTLGQGPEFLTYFQNEAQLEKSRLLSDRFSAERPKGSFSTLEIQRTEQGDSAMYLCASSQSGGVDEQYFGPGTRLTVT.

V is TRBV11-2 and J is TRBJ2-7, with D possibly TRBD1 on 5 matching bases. Germline V lookup: CDR1 SGHAT, CDR2 FQNNGV. With 2 bases removed from V and 6 bases from J, the gap between germline ends came to 8 bases. The CDR3 totals 12 residues. The DNA for the CDR3 is TGTGCCAGCAGCTTAATAGGGGTCGAGCAGTACTTC. Residues: CASSLIGVEQYF.

The J gene is TRBJ1-1, the V gene TRBV7-9, with D tentatively TRBD1 (5 bases). The CDR3 extends over 15 amino acids. V was trimmed by 5 bases and J by 1 base, leaving 14 bases between them. Germline V lookup: CDR1 SEHNR, CDR2 FQNEAQ (reference sequence). CDR3 in DNA: TGTGCCAGCAGCCCCTCCTGGGGGGAGAACACTGAAGCTTTCTTT. It codes for CASSPSWGENTEAFF.

CDR3 in DNA: TGTGCCAGCAGCTTACCGGACAGGGGGGGATGGAACACTGAAGCTTTCTTT. Translated: CASSLPDRGGWNTEAFF. The J gene is TRBJ1-1, the V gene TRBV11-2, with 10 bases aligning to TRBD1. V shed 2 bases and J 1 base; nucleotides not matched to a gene: 7. The CDR3 totals 17 residues. CDR1 and CDR2 (germline): SGHAT, FQNNGV.

As to this clone: In the same sample, other DNA sequences code for this CDR3. This chain uses TRBV30 with TRBJ1-1, with a tentative D call TRBD1 (5 bases). The CDR3 is 12 residues long. Germline V lookup: CDR1 GTSNPN, CDR2 SVGIG (reference sequence). Trimming took 0 bases from V and 5 from J, leaving 7 bases between them. The CDR3 region has the DNA TGTGCCTGGAGTGTGGGGGGGACTGAAGCTTTCTTT. Translated, it gives CAWSVGGTEAFF.

This chain links TRBV2 with TRBJ2-2; no clear D gene. Trimming cost V 8 bases and J 5 bases, with 18 bases left between them. There are 15 residues in the CDR3. From germline, CDR1 is SNHLY and CDR2 FYNNEI. CDR3 in amino acids: CASPQVWGPTGELFF. The CDR3 coding sequence is TGTGCCAGCCCCCAAGTTTGGGGTCCTACCGGGGAGCTGTTTTTT.

This chain uses TRBV28 with TRBJ1-1; D perhaps matches TRBD1 (5 bases). The CDR3 is 15 residues long. V was shortened by 2 bases and J by 1 base, with 11 bases between the two germline ends. The V gene's germline CDR1 is MDHEN and CDR2 SYDVKM. For the CDR3, the DNA is TGTGCCAGCAGTTTAGGGCCACAGGAGAACACTGAAGCTTTCTTT. Protein product: CASSLGPQENTEAFF.